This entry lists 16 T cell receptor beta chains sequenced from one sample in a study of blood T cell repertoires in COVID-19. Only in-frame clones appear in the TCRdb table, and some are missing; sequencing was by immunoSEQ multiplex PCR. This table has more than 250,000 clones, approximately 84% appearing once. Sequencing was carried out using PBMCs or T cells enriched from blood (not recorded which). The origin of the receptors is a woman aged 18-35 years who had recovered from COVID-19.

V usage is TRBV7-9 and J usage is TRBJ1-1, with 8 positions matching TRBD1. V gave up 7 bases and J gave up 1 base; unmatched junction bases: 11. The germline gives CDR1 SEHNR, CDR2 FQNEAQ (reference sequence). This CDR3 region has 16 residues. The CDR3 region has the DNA TGTGCCAGCACTGAAGAACGGACAGGGTGGAACACTGAAGCTTTCTTT. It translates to CASTEERTGWNTEAFF.

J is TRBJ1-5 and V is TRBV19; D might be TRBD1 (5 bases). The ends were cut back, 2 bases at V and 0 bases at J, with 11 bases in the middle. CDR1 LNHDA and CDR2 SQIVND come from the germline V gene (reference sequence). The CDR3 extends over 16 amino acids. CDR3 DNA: TGTGCCAGTAGTATAACAGGACCGTATAGCAATCAGCCCCAGCATTTT. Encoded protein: CASSITGPYSNQPQHF.

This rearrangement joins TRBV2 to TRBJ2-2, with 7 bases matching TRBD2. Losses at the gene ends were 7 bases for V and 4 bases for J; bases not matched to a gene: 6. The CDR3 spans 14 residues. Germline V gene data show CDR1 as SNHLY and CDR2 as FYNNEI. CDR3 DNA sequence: TGTGCCAGCACCTCGGGGACTACCACCGGGGAGCTGTTTTTT. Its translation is CASTSGTTTGELFF.

DNA for the CDR3: TGTGCCAGCAGTCGACCGGGACTAGCGTACGACAATGAGCAGTTCTTC. It specifies CASSRPGLAYDNEQFF. This chain connects TRBV11-2 to TRBJ2-1, with 10 nucleotides matching TRBD2. V was pared by 6 bases and J by 5 bases, with 10 bases of the junction left unmatched. The CDR3 sequence is 16 residues long. Germline V lookup: CDR1 SGHAT, CDR2 FQNNGV.

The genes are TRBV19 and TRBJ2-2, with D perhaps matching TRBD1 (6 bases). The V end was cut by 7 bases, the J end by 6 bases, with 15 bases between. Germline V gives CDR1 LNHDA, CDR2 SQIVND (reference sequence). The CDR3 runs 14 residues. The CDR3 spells CASTHLTGAGELFF. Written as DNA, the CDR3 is TGTGCCAGTACCCACCTGACAGGCGCCGGGGAGCTGTTTTTT.

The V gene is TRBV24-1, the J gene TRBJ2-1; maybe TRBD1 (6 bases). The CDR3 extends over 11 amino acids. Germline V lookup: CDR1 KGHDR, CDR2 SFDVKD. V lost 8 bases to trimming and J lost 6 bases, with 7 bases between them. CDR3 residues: CATKQGNEQFF. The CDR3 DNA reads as TGTGCCACCAAACAGGGCAATGAGCAGTTCTTC.

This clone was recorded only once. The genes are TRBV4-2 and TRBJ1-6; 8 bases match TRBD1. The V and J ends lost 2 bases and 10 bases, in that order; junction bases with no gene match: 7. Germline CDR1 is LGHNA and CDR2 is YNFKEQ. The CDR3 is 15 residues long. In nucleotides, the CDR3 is TGTGCCAGCAGCCAATCCCCAGGGGGCCGCTCACCCCTCCACTTT. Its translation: CASSQSPGGRSPLHF.

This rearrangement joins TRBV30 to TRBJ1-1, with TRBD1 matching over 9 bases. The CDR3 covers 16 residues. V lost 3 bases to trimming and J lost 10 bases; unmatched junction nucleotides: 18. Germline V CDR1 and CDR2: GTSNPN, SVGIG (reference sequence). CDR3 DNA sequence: TGTGCCTGGAGGCCCTCCTACGGACAGGGGAATGATTTAGCTTTCTTT. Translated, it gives CAWRPSYGQGNDLAFF.

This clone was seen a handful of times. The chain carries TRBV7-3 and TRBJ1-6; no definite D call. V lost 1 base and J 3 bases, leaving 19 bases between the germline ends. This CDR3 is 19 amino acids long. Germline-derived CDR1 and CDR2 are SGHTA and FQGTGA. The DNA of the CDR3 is TGTGCCAGCAGCTTAAATCCCATCGGGGAAGGTTTCTATAATTCACCCCTCCACTTT. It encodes CASSLNPIGEGFYNSPLHF.

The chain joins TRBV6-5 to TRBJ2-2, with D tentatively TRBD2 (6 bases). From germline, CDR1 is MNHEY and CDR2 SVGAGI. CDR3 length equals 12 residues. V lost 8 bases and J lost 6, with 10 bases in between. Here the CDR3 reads CASGGNAGELFF. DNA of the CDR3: TGTGCCAGCGGCGGGAATGCCGGGGAGCTGTTTTTT.

The CDR3 DNA reads as TGTGCCAGCAGGGGACAGGGAACTGGAAACACCATATATTTT. Amino acid sequence: CASRGQGTGNTIYF. The rearrangement uses TRBV9 and TRBJ1-3, with 9 bases fitting TRBD1. This CDR3 has 14 amino acids. Trimming cost V 5 bases and J 2 bases; bases outside gene matches: 2. Per the germline V gene, CDR1 is SGDLS and CDR2 is YYNGEE.

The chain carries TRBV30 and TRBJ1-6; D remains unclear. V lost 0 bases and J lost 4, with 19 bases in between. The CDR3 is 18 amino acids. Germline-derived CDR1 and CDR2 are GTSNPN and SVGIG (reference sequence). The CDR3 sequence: CAWSVSKPTVTYNSPLHF. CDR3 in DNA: TGTGCCTGGAGTGTATCCAAACCCACGGTTACTTATAATTCACCCCTCCACTTT.

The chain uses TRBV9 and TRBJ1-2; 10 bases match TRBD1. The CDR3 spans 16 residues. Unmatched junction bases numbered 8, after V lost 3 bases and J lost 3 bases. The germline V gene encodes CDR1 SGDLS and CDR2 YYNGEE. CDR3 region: CASSAPRDRGYYGYTF. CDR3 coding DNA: TGTGCCAGCAGCGCCCCCCGGGACAGGGGCTACTATGGCTACACCTTC.

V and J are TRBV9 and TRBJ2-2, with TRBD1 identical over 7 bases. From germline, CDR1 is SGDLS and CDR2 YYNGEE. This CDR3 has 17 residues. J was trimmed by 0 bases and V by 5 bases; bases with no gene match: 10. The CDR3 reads CASSGTALQTNTGELFF. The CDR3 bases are TGTGCCAGCAGTGGGACAGCGCTCCAGACGAACACCGGGGAGCTGTTTTTT.

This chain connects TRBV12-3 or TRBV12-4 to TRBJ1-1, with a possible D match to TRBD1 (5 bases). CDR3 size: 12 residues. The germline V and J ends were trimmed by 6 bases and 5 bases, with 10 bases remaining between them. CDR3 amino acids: CASSGQTTEAFF. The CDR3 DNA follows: TGTGCCAGCAGCGGACAAACTACTGAAGCTTTCTTT.

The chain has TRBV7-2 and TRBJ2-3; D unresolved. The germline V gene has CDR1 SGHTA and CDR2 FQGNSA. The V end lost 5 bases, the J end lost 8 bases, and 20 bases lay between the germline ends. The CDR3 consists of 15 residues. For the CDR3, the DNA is TGTGCCAGCAGCCCCGTCTTCTGGTCCGGTGGTACGCAGTATTTT. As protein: CASSPVFWSGGTQYF. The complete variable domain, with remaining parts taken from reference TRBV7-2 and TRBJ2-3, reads GAGVSQSPSNKVTEKGKDVELRCDPISGHTALYWYRQSLGQGLEFLIYFQGNSAPDKSGLPSDRFSAERTGGSVSTLTIQRTQQEDSAVYLCASSPVFWSGGTQYFGPGTRLTVL.